The rows below give T cell receptor beta chains drawn from one sample of a study of control samples from healthy donors and cancer patients. Clones were read by immunoSEQ multiplex PCR, and TCRdb kept only the in-frame ones, dropping some. This table holds about 160,000 clones, roughly 95% found once. The material sequenced was blood. The receptors derive from a young woman in good health. Both conserved end residues are part of each CDR3. The D gene is left open where the match is weak. The size of a clone is reported for some rows only, either as once, few or many, or as a class for expanded clones.

cdr3_length	v_call	j_call	clone_size	d_call	cdr3_aa	cdr3_nt
17	TRBV9	TRBJ2-1	NA	TRBD2	CASSVGSASGRANEQFF	TGTGCCAGCAGCGTAGGAAGTGCTAGCGGGAGGGCCAATGAGCAGTTCTTC
14	TRBV29-1	TRBJ2-7	NA	NA	CSVVTGVLSYEQYF	TGCAGCGTTGTCACGGGGGTACTCTCCTACGAGCAGTACTTC
18	TRBV5-4	TRBJ2-3	NA	TRBD2	CASKEGTSGTFSGDTQYF	TGTGCCAGCAAGGAAGGGACTAGCGGGACCTTCTCCGGAGATACGCAGTATTTT
14	TRBV5-1	TRBJ1-1	NA	NA	CASRVIGGNTEAFF	TGCGCCAGCAGGGTAATCGGGGGGAACACTGAAGCTTTCTTT
16	TRBV19	TRBJ2-7	NA	TRBD1	CASSFRDSLIPYEQYF	TGTGCCAGTAGTTTCAGGGACAGCCTAATTCCCTACGAGCAGTACTTC
14	TRBV2	TRBJ1-2	NA	TRBD1	CASSGGQGTYGYTF	TGTGCCAGCAGTGGGGGACAGGGGACCTATGGCTACACCTTC
13	TRBV6-4	TRBJ1-2	NA	NA	CASSDNGFYGYTF	TGTGCCAGCAGTGATAACGGATTCTATGGCTACACCTTC
13	TRBV30	TRBJ1-2	NA	NA	CAWSAGNRNGYTF	TGTGCCTGGAGTGCGGGGAATCGAAATGGCTACACCTTC
15	TRBV4-1	TRBJ1-1	NA	NA	CASSPRLGVNTEAFF	TGCGCCAGCAGCCCCCGCTTGGGGGTGAACACTGAAGCTTTCTTT
15	TRBV28	TRBJ1-6	NA	NA	CASSPTGSYNSPLHF	TGTGCCAGCAGTCCAACAGGGTCCTATAATTCACCCCTCCACTTT
14	TRBV5-4	TRBJ2-7	NA	TRBD1	CASSLEGQRYEQYF	TGTGCCAGCAGCTTAGAGGGACAGAGATACGAGCAGTACTTC
15	TRBV4-1	TRBJ1-5	NA	NA	CASSQVTGSNQPQHF	TGCGCCAGCAGCCAAGTTACAGGGAGCAATCAGCCCCAGCATTTT
16	TRBV27	TRBJ1-4	NA	NA	CASSSHYRGTNEKLFF	TGTGCCAGCAGTTCACATTATCGTGGAACTAATGAAAAACTGTTTTTT
12	TRBV7-9	TRBJ1-2	NA	NA	CASSLDGYGYTF	TGTGCCAGCAGCTTAGACGGATATGGCTACACCTTC
13	TRBV30	TRBJ2-1	NA	NA	CAWAQGSYNEQFF	TGTGCCTGGGCACAGGGCTCCTACAATGAGCAGTTCTTC
13	TRBV14	TRBJ1-1	NA	NA	CASRDWGPTEAFF	TGTGCCAGTCGAGATTGGGGACCCACTGAAGCTTTCTTT
16	TRBV3-1/TRBV3-2	TRBJ2-5	NA	TRBD1	CASSQTTGGRRETQYF	TGTGCCAGCAGCCAAACGACAGGGGGCCGGAGAGAGACCCAGTACTTC
17	TRBV15	TRBJ1-6	NA	NA	CATSLPQGYSYNSPLHF	TGTGCCACCAGTCTTCCTCAGGGATACTCCTATAATTCACCCCTCCACTTT
15	TRBV19	TRBJ1-5	NA	NA	CASSIFGRDYPGQHF	TGTGCCAGTAGTATTTTCGGCAGGGACTACCCGGGCCAGCATTTT
15	TRBV4-2	TRBJ1-6	once	NA	CASSQDLMGNSPLHF	TGTGCCAGCAGCCAAGATCTGATGGGGAATTCACCCCTCCACTTT
19	TRBV19	TRBJ2-2	NA	TRBD1	CASSMGTGVLGPNTGELFF	TGTGCCAGTAGTATGGGGACAGGGGTGTTGGGGCCGAACACCGGGGAGCTGTTTTTT
14	TRBV30	TRBJ1-1	NA	NA	CAWSYLPGGTEAFF	TGTGCCTGGAGTTACCTACCAGGCGGGACTGAAGCTTTCTTT
16	TRBV6-5	TRBJ2-3	NA	NA	CASSYGSPAWGDTQYF	TGTGCCAGCAGTTACGGGAGCCCCGCGTGGGGAGATACGCAGTATTTT
11	TRBV7-9	TRBJ1-4	NA	NA	CASSLGLKLFF	TGTGCCAGCAGCTTAGGACTAAAACTGTTTTTT
13	TRBV3-1/TRBV3-2	TRBJ2-2	NA	NA	CASSHWIPGELFF	TGTGCCAGCAGCCATTGGATCCCCGGGGAGCTGTTTTTT
13	TRBV30	TRBJ1-1	NA	NA	CAWSHQENTEAFF	TGTGCCTGGAGCCATCAAGAGAACACTGAAGCTTTCTTT
15	TRBV28	TRBJ2-2	NA	TRBD2	CASTTSGLNTGELFF	TGTGCCAGCACCACTAGCGGGCTTAACACCGGGGAGCTGTTTTTT
16	TRBV13	TRBJ2-1	NA	NA	CASSLGGFESYNEQFF	TGTGCCAGCAGCTTAGGAGGTTTTGAGTCCTACAATGAGCAGTTCTTC
13	TRBV9	TRBJ1-5	NA	TRBD1	CASSGTGFQPQHF	TGTGCCAGCAGCGGGACAGGGTTTCAGCCCCAGCATTTT
13	TRBV6-4	TRBJ2-1	few	NA	CASSQRDLDEQFF	TGTGCCAGCAGTCAGAGGGACCTAGATGAGCAGTTCTTC
15	TRBV5-6	TRBJ2-3	NA	NA	CASSLLRGATDTQYF	TGTGCCAGCAGCTTGCTCAGGGGGGCAACAGATACGCAGTATTTT
16	TRBV5-8	TRBJ1-3	NA	NA	CASSGRRPRSGNTIYF	TGTGCCAGCAGCGGACGCCGCCCGCGCTCTGGAAACACCATATATTTT
17	TRBV7-3	TRBJ2-2	NA	NA	CASSLGLSGVGTGELFF	TGTGCCAGCAGCTTAGGGCTTAGCGGAGTAGGGACCGGGGAGCTGTTTTTT
17	TRBV3-1/TRBV3-2	TRBJ2-2	NA	TRBD2	CASSLPRGGVDTGELFF	TGTGCCAGCAGCCTCCCCCGGGGGGGAGTGGACACCGGGGAGCTGTTTTTT
14	TRBV19	TRBJ2-2	NA	NA	CARDGTANTGELFF	TGTGCCAGGGATGGGACCGCGAACACCGGGGAGCTGTTTTTT
18	TRBV3-1/TRBV3-2	TRBJ2-2	NA	NA	CASSQVQRLEPQAPGLFF	TGTGCCAGCAGCCAAGTTCAGCGACTCGAACCTCAGGCACCTGGACTGTTTTTT
14	TRBV6-5	TRBJ2-2	NA	NA	CASTLGQSTGELFF	TGTGCCAGCACATTGGGGCAGTCAACCGGGGAGCTGTTTTTT
17	TRBV19	TRBJ1-3	NA	NA	CASSIDSEGNSGNTIYF	TGTGCCAGTAGTATAGATTCCGAGGGCAACTCTGGAAACACCATATATTTT
15	TRBV28	TRBJ2-3	NA	NA	CASALGNLGTDTQYF	TGTGCCAGCGCCCTCGGGAATCTGGGCACAGATACGCAGTATTTT
14	TRBV28	TRBJ1-6	once	NA	CATRPGHLNSPLHF	TGTGCCACCCGACCGGGACACCTTAATTCACCCCTCCACTTT
13	TRBV10-3	TRBJ1-4	NA	NA	CAIKERPNEKLFF	TGTGCCATCAAGGAGCGCCCTAATGAAAAACTGTTTTTT
12	TRBV5-6	TRBJ2-7	NA	NA	CASSQIAGEQYF	TGTGCCAGCAGCCAAATTGCGGGCGAGCAGTACTTC
17	TRBV9	TRBJ2-5	NA	TRBD2	CASSQPQLAGGQETQYF	TGTGCCAGCAGCCAGCCCCAACTAGCGGGGGGACAAGAGACCCAGTACTTC
17	TRBV7-2	TRBJ2-7	NA	TRBD2	CASSLSTSGRFNYEQYF	TGTGCCAGCAGCTTATCTACTAGCGGGAGGTTCAACTACGAGCAGTACTTC
14	TRBV19	TRBJ1-2	NA	TRBD1	CASRPENRGYGYTF	TGTGCCAGTAGGCCAGAAAACAGGGGTTATGGCTACACCTTC
12	TRBV25-1	TRBJ2-2	NA	NA	CASRLVSGELFF	TGTGCCAGCAGACTAGTTTCCGGGGAGCTGTTTTTT
15	TRBV7-9	TRBJ2-7	NA	TRBD2	CASSPSLAGVYEQYF	TGTGCCAGCAGCCCGTCCCTAGCGGGGGTTTACGAGCAGTACTTC
13	TRBV4-1	TRBJ1-1	NA	NA	CASSQHNVPEAFF	TGCGCCAGCAGCCAGCACAACGTCCCTGAAGCTTTCTTT
18	TRBV28	TRBJ2-3	NA	TRBD2	CASSLPRGSGASTDTQYF	TGTGCCAGCAGTTTACCTCGTGGTAGCGGGGCTAGCACAGATACGCAGTATTTT
16	TRBV6-5	TRBJ2-7	NA	NA	CASSYSFSGTSYEQYF	TGTGCCAGCAGTTACTCTTTTAGCGGAACCTCCTACGAGCAGTACTTC
15	TRBV7-2	TRBJ1-2	NA	TRBD1	CASSPGTGGADGYTF	TGTGCCAGCAGCCCTGGGACAGGGGGCGCAGATGGCTACACCTTC
19	TRBV28	TRBJ2-6	NA	TRBD2	CASSSLLGAGGSGANVLTF	TGTGCCAGCAGTTCCCTATTAGGGGCGGGAGGCTCTGGGGCCAACGTCCTGACTTTC